This entry lists 4 T cell receptor beta chains sequenced from one sample in a study of human T cells and chemical hapten exposure. The sample's time point: pre-sensitization, week 0. The treatment is: therapeutic diphenylcyclopropenone sensitization with weekly scalp DPC. Using its own MiXCR run on the RACE reads, TCRdb lists one record per CDR3 protein. The data contain 80,000 to 100,000 distinct CDR3 sequences, roughly a tenth of them singletons. The source was whole blood, collected in connection with sensitization to the hapten diphenylcyclopropenone (DPC). The receptor set was obtained from a woman in her forties with alopecia areata. Some clones in this sample may be carry-over from other donors' samples.

This clonotype turned up a few times. The V and J genes are TRBV7-9 and TRBJ1-3, with a tentative D call TRBD1 (5 bases). With 4 bases removed from V and 2 bases from J, the gap between germline ends came to 12 bases. Germline V gene lookup returns CDR1 SEHNR and CDR2 FQNEAQ (reference sequence). The CDR3 consists of 15 residues. The CDR3 here is CASSSLWDPGNTIYF. CDR3 sequence (DNA): TGTGCCAGCAGCTCACTCTGGGACCCTGGAAACACCATATATTTT.

The chain uses TRBV11-2 and TRBJ2-7, with D possibly TRBD2 on 7 matching bases. The CDR3 is 15 residues long. Germline V gene lookup returns CDR1 SGHAT and CDR2 FQNNGV. V shed 1 base and J shed 2 bases, with 12 bases lying between them. CDR3 in DNA: TGTGCCAGCAGCTTAGTGGGCGGGGGCCCCTACGAGCAGTACTTC. Amino acids: CASSLVGGGPYEQYF.

Many counts were recorded for this clonotype. This chain uses TRBV6-2 or TRBV6-3 with TRBJ1-1; 12 positions agree with TRBD1. The CDR3 runs to 14 residues. Per the germline V gene, CDR1 is MNHEY and CDR2 is SVGEGT. V gave up 4 bases and J gave up 9 bases; unmatched junction bases: 6. DNA of the CDR3: TGTGCCAGCAGTTCCGGGACAGGGGGCATGCAAGCTTTCTTT. It yields the protein CASSSGTGGMQAFF.

This clonotype was recorded many times. V usage is TRBV2 and J usage is TRBJ2-5; 10 bases fit TRBD2. The CDR3 has 14 residues. Germline-derived CDR1 and CDR2 are SNHLY and FYNNEI. V shed 6 bases and J 4 bases; nucleotides not matched to a gene: 5. DNA of the CDR3: TGTGCCAGCAGCTCTAGCGGGGGAGGAGAGACCCAGTACTTC. Translation: CASSSSGGGETQYF.